These 26 T cell receptor beta chains came from one sample sequenced in a study of response to subunit inactivated influenza vaccine. TCRdb passed the RT-PCR reads through MiXCR, listing each CDR3 protein once. The data contain about 570,000 distinct CDR3 sequences, about 10% of them singletons. The sample was also reused in another study, on T cells expressing NK-cell markers. Per that paper: TCR beta cDNA was generated via 5'RACE template switching incorporating UMIs.

The material was PBMCs from blood, obtained on the day of vaccination. These receptors were obtained from a man aged 50-59 years who received an inactivated influenza vaccine.

This clonotype was detected only a few times. The CDR3 protein is CASSSRQGGPDNEQFF. CDR3 sequence (DNA): TGTGCCAGCAGCTCCAGACAGGGTGGACCGGACAATGAGCAGTTCTTC. V gene TRBV13 combines with J gene TRBJ2-1, with 7 bases aligning to TRBD1. CDR3 length equals 16 residues. CDR1 and CDR2 (germline): PRHDT, FYEKMQ (reference sequence). J gave up 5 bases and V 4 bases, and 11 bases lay outside the gene matches.

Only a few counts were recorded for this clonotype. V gene TRBV12-3 or TRBV12-4 combines with J gene TRBJ2-3; D is uncertain. Trimming pared 5 bases from V and 8 bases from J, leaving 14 bases between. There are 13 residues in the CDR3. The CDR3 spells CASSTSVGGTQYF. For the CDR3, the DNA is TGTGCCAGCAGTACCAGTGTCGGCGGTACGCAGTATTTT.

This clonotype was seen a few times. The chain joins TRBV2 to TRBJ2-1; unclear D gene. Germline CDR1 and CDR2: SNHLY and FYNNEI. CDR3 length: 15 residues. V lost 3 bases and J 3 bases, leaving 12 bases between the germline ends. CDR3 sequence reads: CASSDDGQIYNEQFF. CDR3 nucleotides: TGTGCCAGCAGTGACGATGGGCAGATCTACAATGAGCAGTTCTTC.

This clonotype showed up many times. V gene TRBV7-8 combines with J gene TRBJ1-5; perhaps TRBD1 as D (5 bases). This CDR3 is built from 13 residues. The germline V and J ends were trimmed by 3 bases and 5 bases, with 8 bases remaining between them. The germline V gene encodes CDR1 SGHVS and CDR2 FQNEAQ. The CDR3 loop is CASSLGTYQPQHF. DNA for the CDR3: TGTGCCAGCAGCTTGGGGACTTATCAGCCCCAGCATTTT.

The chain links TRBV20-1 to TRBJ2-7; D may be TRBD2 (6 bases). Trimming stripped 5 bases from V and 5 bases from J, with 13 bases between. Germline V gene sequence: CDR1 DFQATT, CDR2 SNEGSKA (reference sequence). This CDR3 contains 12 residues. This CDR3 is CSASLATHEQYF. The DNA of the CDR3 is TGCAGTGCTTCCCTAGCGACCCACGAGCAGTACTTC.

The V call is TRBV3-1, the J call TRBJ1-1; 7 nucleotides agree with TRBD1. The CDR3 sequence is 16 residues long. Germline V gene data show CDR1 as LGHDT and CDR2 as YNNKEL (reference sequence). V gave up 0 bases and J gave up 1 base; unmatched junction bases: 5. CDR3 residues: CASSQDRRTGNTEAFF. The CDR3 nucleotides read TGTGCCAGCAGCCAAGATCGAAGGACAGGGAACACTGAAGCTTTCTTT.

This clonotype occurred many times. This chain joins TRBV18 and TRBJ2-3, with TRBD1 matching 8 bases. With V trimmed by 0 bases and J by 5 bases, 4 bases remained unmatched. The CDR3 totals 15 residues. Germline CDR1 and CDR2: KGHSH and LQKENI. The CDR3 here is CASSPPRGQGDTQYF. The CDR3 region has the DNA TGTGCCAGCTCACCACCCAGGGGGCAGGGAGATACGCAGTATTTT. Supplemented by reference TRBV18 and TRBJ2-3, the full variable domain reads NAGVMQNPRHLVRRRGQEARLRCSPMKGHSHVYWYRQLPEEGLKFMVYLQKENIIDESGMPKERFSAEFPKEGPSILRIQQVVRGDSAAYFCASSPPRGQGDTQYFGPGTRLTVL.

The V and J genes are TRBV20-1 and TRBJ1-2, with D unresolved. This CDR3 is 14 amino acids long. In germline, CDR1 is DFQATT, CDR2 SNEGSKA (reference sequence). Trimming pared 1 base from V and 4 bases from J, leaving 13 bases between. CDR3 nucleotide sequence: TGCAGTGCTAGAGTGGTAGTGGGAGGCTATGGCTACACCTTC. Protein product: CSARVVVGGYGYTF.

This clonotype occurred a few times. The chain couples TRBV18 to TRBJ2-1; TRBD1 might be the D (6 bases). CDR3 length: 17 residues. Germline values: CDR1 KGHSH, CDR2 LQKENI. Trimming left V 3 bases short and J 3 bases short, with 18 bases between. The CDR3 nucleotides read TGTGCCAGCTCACCCGACGACAGGTTTCACTACTACAATGAGCAGTTCTTC. This encodes CASSPDDRFHYYNEQFF.

The table lists this clonotype with many counts. The gene calls are TRBV6-5 and TRBJ1-6; D remains ambiguous. Deletions cut 0 bases from V and 0 bases from J, with 15 bases between. CDR3 size: 19 residues. CDR1 MNHEY and CDR2 SVGAGI come from the germline V gene. The CDR3 reads CASSYSEGGSSSYNSPLHF. The CDR3 DNA reads TGTGCCAGCAGTTACTCGGAAGGTGGCTCGAGCTCCTATAATTCACCCCTCCACTTT.

This clonotype was seen a handful of times. The V call is TRBV4-3, the J call TRBJ1-6; D not certain. CDR1 is LGHNA and CDR2 is YSLEER in the germline V gene. The CDR3 sequence is 16 residues long. Trimming shortened V by 0 bases and J by 0 bases, and 6 bases separated the two germline ends. CDR3 sequence reads: CASSQEVLSYNSPLHF. DNA of the CDR3: TGCGCCAGCAGCCAAGAGGTCCTCTCCTATAATTCACCCCTCCACTTT.

The chain uses TRBV6-5 and TRBJ2-7; possibly TRBD2 for D (5 bases). The V end was cut by 0 bases, the J end by 0 bases, with 21 bases between. The CDR3 has 19 residues. Germline values: CDR1 MNHEY, CDR2 SVGAGI. The CDR3 DNA sequence: TGTGCCAGCAGTTACTCGAGGGTGGCTAGCCATACATTCTCCTACGAGCAGTACTTC. Translating gives CASSYSRVASHTFSYEQYF.

The chain couples TRBV4-3 to TRBJ2-4, with a weak D call TRBD1 (6 bases). CDR1 is LGHNA and CDR2 is YSLEER in the germline V gene. Trimming took 0 bases from V and 6 from J, leaving 12 bases between them. The CDR3 runs to 15 residues. For the CDR3, the DNA is TGCGCCAGCAGCCAAGATTATCTAGGGGGAAACATTCAGTACTTC. Translated: CASSQDYLGGNIQYF.

Only a few counts were recorded for this clonotype. The J gene is TRBJ1-1, the V gene TRBV12-3 or TRBV12-4; D might be TRBD1 (6 bases). V dropped 5 bases and J dropped 3 bases, with 13 bases sitting between them. The CDR3 runs to 14 residues. CDR3 residues: CASSKTGLYTEAFF. The CDR3 DNA reads as TGTGCCAGCAGTAAGACAGGTCTTTACACTGAAGCTTTCTTT.

This clonotype was observed once. This chain connects TRBV6-1 to TRBJ1-5; 10 bases line up with TRBD1. The CDR3 spans 16 residues. J gave up 3 bases and V 6 bases, and 8 bases lay outside the gene matches. Looked up from germline, CDR1 is MNHNS and CDR2 is SASEGT. CDR3 nucleotides: TGTGCCAGCAGCCAAGGACAGGGGGTACACAATCAGCCCCAGCATTTT. As protein: CASSQGQGVHNQPQHF.

This clonotype came up a few times. V usage is TRBV20-1 and J usage is TRBJ2-1, with 8 bases fitting TRBD2. Germline trimming cut 0 bases from V and 7 bases from J; bases unmatched to any gene: 8. Germline loops: CDR1 DFQATT, CDR2 SNEGSKA (reference sequence). This CDR3 is 15 amino acids long. The CDR3 DNA reads TGCAGTGCTAGAGATTACGGGAGGGCCTGGAATGAGCAGTTCTTC. Its translation: CSARDYGRAWNEQFF.

This clonotype was observed a few times. The chain links TRBV5-1 to TRBJ2-7; TRBD1 agrees at 7 bases. Unmatched junction bases numbered 5, after V lost 2 bases and J lost 0 bases. The germline CDR1 and CDR2 sequences are SGHRS and YFSETQ. The CDR3 spans 15 residues. The CDR3 spells CASSFTGALSYEQYF. CDR3 sequence (DNA): TGCGCCAGCAGCTTTACAGGGGCCCTCTCCTACGAGCAGTACTTC.

This clonotype has just a few counts. This rearrangement joins TRBV25-1 to TRBJ2-7, with 7 bases lining up with TRBD1. There are 17 residues in the CDR3. The germline V gene has CDR1 MGHDK and CDR2 SYGVNS. The V segment lost 10 bases and the J segment 2 bases; nucleotides outside the gene matches: 20. In DNA form, the CDR3 reads TGTGCCACCCGTCCCGTTTCTGGGGACAGACCGACCTACGAGCAGTACTTC. Its protein is CATRPVSGDRPTYEQYF.

There are a few counts of this clonotype. V usage is TRBV4-1 and J usage is TRBJ1-5; D might be TRBD1 (6 bases). The germline V and J ends were trimmed by 3 bases and 2 bases, with 17 bases remaining between them. Germline CDR1 and CDR2: MGHRA and YSYEKL. The CDR3 extends over 17 amino acids. In DNA form, the CDR3 reads TGCGCCAGCAGCCAGGGTCGACAGGCTGCGCGCAATCAGCCCCAGCATTTT. Translating it yields CASSQGRQAARNQPQHF.

This clonotype appeared many times. V and J are TRBV27 and TRBJ2-5; D is possibly TRBD1 or TRBD2 (5 bases each). The V gene's germline CDR1 is MNHEY and CDR2 SMNVEV (reference sequence). V dropped 3 bases and J dropped 5 bases, with 13 bases sitting between them. This CDR3 is built from 14 residues. The DNA of the CDR3 is TGTGCCAGCAGTTTGTGGGGGAAGGGGGAGACCCAGTACTTC. The encoded protein is CASSLWGKGETQYF.

This clonotype showed up just a few times. The rearrangement uses TRBV6-1 and TRBJ2-1, with 9 bases aligning to TRBD2. CDR1 MNHNS and CDR2 SASEGT come from the germline V gene. V trimming: 5 bases; J trimming: 3 bases; junction bases outside the gene matches: 2. The CDR3 is 14 residues long. CDR3 amino acids: CASSLAGHYNEQFF. In DNA, the CDR3 is TGTGCCAGCAGTCTAGCGGGACACTACAATGAGCAGTTCTTC.

The CDR3, as DNA: TGTGCCAGCAGTTTTGTGGAACAATTTGAAAAACTGTTTTTT. Translating gives CASSFVEQFEKLFF. The chain links TRBV12-3 or TRBV12-4 to TRBJ1-4, with D unresolved. This CDR3 comprises 14 residues. Trimming shortened V by 3 bases and J by 7 bases, and 12 bases separated the two germline ends.

There are a few counts of this clonotype. V is TRBV5-5 and J is TRBJ2-6; TRBD1 might be the D (5 bases). Trimming left V 2 bases short and J 2 bases short, with 8 bases between. Germline CDR1 SGHKS, CDR2 YYEKEE (reference sequence). The length of the CDR3 is 15 residues. CDR3 in amino acids: CASSLQDTGANVLTF. DNA of the CDR3: TGTGCCAGCAGCTTACAGGATACTGGGGCCAACGTCCTGACTTTC.

V usage is TRBV3-1 and J usage is TRBJ2-5, with D unclear. Germline V CDR1 and CDR2: LGHDT, YNNKEL (reference sequence). Deletions cut 2 bases from V and 4 bases from J, with 11 bases between. The CDR3 is 14 residues long. The DNA for the CDR3 is TGTGCCAGCAGCCAACGGGTATCTCCAGAGACCCAGTACTTC. Amino acids: CASSQRVSPETQYF.

In its sample, this clonotype was seen a few times. The chain employs TRBV7-9 and TRBJ2-7; 8 bases fit TRBD1. With 6 bases clipped from V and 3 bases from J, the junction kept 7 bases outside the gene matches. Looked up from germline, CDR1 is SEHNR and CDR2 is FQNEAQ (reference sequence). The CDR3 extends over 14 amino acids. The CDR3 reads CASSTGTGIYEQYF. DNA for the CDR3: TGTGCCAGCAGTACCGGGACAGGAATCTACGAGCAGTACTTC.

The V call is TRBV7-3, the J call TRBJ2-3, with TRBD2 matching over 7 bases. The CDR3 contains 16 residues. Germline loops: CDR1 SGHTA, CDR2 FQGTGA. The trim removed 1 base at V and 4 bases at J, leaving 8 bases unmatched. CDR3 DNA: TGTGCCAGCAGCTTAAATAGCGGGCCTATCCCAGATACGCAGTATTTT. Amino acid sequence: CASSLNSGPIPDTQYF. The entire variable domain, with the rest obtained from reference TRBV7-3 and TRBJ2-3, is as follows: GAGVSQTPSNKVTEKGKYVELRCDPISGHTALYWYRQSLGQGPEFLIYFQGTGAADDSGLPNDRFFAVRPEGSVSTLKIQRTERGDSAVYLCASSLNSGPIPDTQYFGPGTRLTVL.